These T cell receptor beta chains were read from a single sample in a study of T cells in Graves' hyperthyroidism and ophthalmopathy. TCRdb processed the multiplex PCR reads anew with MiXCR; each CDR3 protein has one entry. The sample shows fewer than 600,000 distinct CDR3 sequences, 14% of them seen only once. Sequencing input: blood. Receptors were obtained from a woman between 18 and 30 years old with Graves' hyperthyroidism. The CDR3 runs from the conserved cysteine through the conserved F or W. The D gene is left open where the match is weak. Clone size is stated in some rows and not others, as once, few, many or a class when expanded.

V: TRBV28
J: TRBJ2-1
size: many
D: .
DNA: TGTGCCAGCATCCACAGCGGACAGAACTACAATGAGCAGTTCTTC
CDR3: CASIHSGQNYNEQFF

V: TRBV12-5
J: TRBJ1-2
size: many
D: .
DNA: TGTGCTAGTGGTTTGCGGGGGGTCGACGGCTACACCTTC
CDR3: CASGLRGVDGYTF

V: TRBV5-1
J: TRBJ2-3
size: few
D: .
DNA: TGCGCCAGCAGCTTGGGGGACGGCGATACGCAGTATTTT
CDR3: CASSLGDGDTQYF

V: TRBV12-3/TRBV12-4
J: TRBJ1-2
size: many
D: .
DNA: TGTGCCAGCAGTTTATCCAGGGTCTCCTATGGCTACACCTTC
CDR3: CASSLSRVSYGYTF

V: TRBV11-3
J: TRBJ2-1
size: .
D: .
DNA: TGTGCCAGCAGCTTATATAGCGGTAATGAGCAGTTCTTC
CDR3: CASSLYSGNEQFF

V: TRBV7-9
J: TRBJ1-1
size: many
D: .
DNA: TGTGCCAGCAGCTCATGGAACACTGAAGCTTTCTTT
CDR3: CASSSWNTEAFF

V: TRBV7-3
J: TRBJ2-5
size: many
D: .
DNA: TGTGCCAGCAGCTTCGGACTACCGATGGAGACCCAGTACTTC
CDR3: CASSFGLPMETQYF

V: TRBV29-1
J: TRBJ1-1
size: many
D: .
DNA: TGCAGCGTTACAGGGTCCACTGAAGCTTTCTTT
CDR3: CSVTGSTEAFF

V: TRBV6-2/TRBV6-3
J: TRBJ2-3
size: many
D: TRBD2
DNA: TGTGCCAGCAGTTACCCTTCGCGGACTAGCGGTCCCGACACAGATACGCAGTATTTT
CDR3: CASSYPSRTSGPDTDTQYF

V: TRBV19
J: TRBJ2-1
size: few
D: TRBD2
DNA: TGTGCCACAATGTGGACTAGCGGGGGTCCCAATAAGCAGTTCTTC
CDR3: CATMWTSGGPNKQFF

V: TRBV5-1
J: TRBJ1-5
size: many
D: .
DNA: TGCGCCAGCAGCCCCTCAGCCTCCGGCGGCAATCAGCCCCAGCATTTT
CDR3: CASSPSASGGNQPQHF

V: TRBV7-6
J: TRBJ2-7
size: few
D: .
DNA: TGTGCCAGCAGCGCGGGACAGAACCTAGGGGAGCAGTACTTC
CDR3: CASSAGQNLGEQYF

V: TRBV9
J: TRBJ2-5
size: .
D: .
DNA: TGTGCCAGCAGCGTTGGGTCGCGGAGGGTAGAGACCCAGTACTTC
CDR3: CASSVGSRRVETQYF

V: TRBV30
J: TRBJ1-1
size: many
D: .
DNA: TGTGCCTGGAGGGGGGGGCCAGCGAACACTGAAGCTTTCTTT
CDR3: CAWRGGPANTEAFF

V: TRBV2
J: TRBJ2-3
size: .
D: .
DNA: TGTGCCAGCAGTGGTGACAACCGAGATACGCAGTATTTT
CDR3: CASSGDNRDTQYF

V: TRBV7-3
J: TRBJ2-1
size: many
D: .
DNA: TGTGCCAGCAGCTTAACGTCTGGGGTGAATGAGCAGTTCTTC
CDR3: CASSLTSGVNEQFF

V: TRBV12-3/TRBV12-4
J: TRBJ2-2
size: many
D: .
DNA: TGTGCCAGCAGTCCTTTTAGCGGTAACACCGGGGAGCTGTTTTTT
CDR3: CASSPFSGNTGELFF

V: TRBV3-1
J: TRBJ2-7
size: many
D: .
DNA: TGTGCCAGCAGCCAAGAAGGAACTAGCTACGAGCAGTACTTC
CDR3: CASSQEGTSYEQYF

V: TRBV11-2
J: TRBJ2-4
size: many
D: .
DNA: TGTGCCAGCAGCTTCGGAGGGGATAACATTCAGTACTTC
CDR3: CASSFGGDNIQYF

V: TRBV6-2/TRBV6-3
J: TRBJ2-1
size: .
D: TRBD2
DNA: TGTGCCAGCAGTTATCGATCTAGCGGGAGCTCCTACAATGAGCAGTTCTTC
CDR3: CASSYRSSGSSYNEQFF

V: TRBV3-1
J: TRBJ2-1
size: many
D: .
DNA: TGTGCCAGCAGCCAAGTCCGGGGAGACAATGAGCAGTTCTTC
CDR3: CASSQVRGDNEQFF

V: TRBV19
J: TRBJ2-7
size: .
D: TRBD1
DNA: TGTGCCAGTAGCCAAAACAGGGGTGAGGACGAGCAGTACTTC
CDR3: CASSQNRGEDEQYF

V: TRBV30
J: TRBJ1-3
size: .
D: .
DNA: TGTGCCTGGAGTTCACAGGCGTACTCTGGAAACACCATATATTTT
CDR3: CAWSSQAYSGNTIYF

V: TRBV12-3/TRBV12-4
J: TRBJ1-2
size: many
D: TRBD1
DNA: TGTGCCAGCAAACAGACAGGGAACTATGGCTACACCTTC
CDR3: CASKQTGNYGYTF

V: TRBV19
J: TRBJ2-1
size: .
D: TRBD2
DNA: TGTGCCAGTAGTATAGTAGGGACTAGCGGGAGGGCCAATGAGCAGTTCTTC
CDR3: CASSIVGTSGRANEQFF

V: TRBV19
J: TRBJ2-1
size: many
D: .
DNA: TGTGCCAGTAACACCAGGGTTGTTGATGAGCAGTTCTTC
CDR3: CASNTRVVDEQFF

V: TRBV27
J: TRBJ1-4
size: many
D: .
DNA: TGTGCCAGCAGAAGACGGACAGAGCTTAATGAAAAACTGTTTTTT
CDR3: CASRRRTELNEKLFF

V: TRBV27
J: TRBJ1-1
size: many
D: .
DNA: TGTGCCAGCAGCTACCAGGTGGGTCAAGGGAGAGCTTTCTTT
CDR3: CASSYQVGQGRAFF

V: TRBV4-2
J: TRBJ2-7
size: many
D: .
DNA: TGTGCCAGCAGCCAAGAGTTCGGGAGCTCCTACGAGCAGTACTTC
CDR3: CASSQEFGSSYEQYF

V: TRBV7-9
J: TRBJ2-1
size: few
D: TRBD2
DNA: TGTGCCAGCAGCCTAAGCCAGGGACTGCGCGGGAGCTCCTACAATGAGCAGTTCTTC
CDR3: CASSLSQGLRGSSYNEQFF

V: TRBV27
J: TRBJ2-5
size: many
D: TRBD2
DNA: TGTGCCAGCAGTCCTCGAACTAGCGGACAAGAGACCCAGTACTTC
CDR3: CASSPRTSGQETQYF

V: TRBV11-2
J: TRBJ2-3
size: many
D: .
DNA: TGTGCCAGCAGCTTAGGGGCGGGTACTAGCACAGATACGCAGTATTTT
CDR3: CASSLGAGTSTDTQYF

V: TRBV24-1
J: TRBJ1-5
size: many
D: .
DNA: TGTGCCACCAGTGATTTGAGCAGCAATCAGCCCCAGCATTTT
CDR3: CATSDLSSNQPQHF

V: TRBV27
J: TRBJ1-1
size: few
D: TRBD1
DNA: TGTGCCAGCAGTTCCGGTTGGGACAGGCGCCTTGAAGCTTTCTTT
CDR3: CASSSGWDRRLEAFF

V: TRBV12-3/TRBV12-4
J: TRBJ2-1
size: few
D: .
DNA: TGTGCCAGCAGTTTATTATTAACCCCCAATGAGCAGTTCTTC
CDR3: CASSLLLTPNEQFF

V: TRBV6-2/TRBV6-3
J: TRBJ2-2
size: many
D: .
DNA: TGTGCCAGCAGCTCTACACTGGGAACCGGGGAGCTGTTTTTT
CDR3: CASSSTLGTGELFF

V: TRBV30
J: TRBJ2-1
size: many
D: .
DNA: TGTGCCTGGAGGGGACTCAACAGCAATAAGCAGTTCTTC
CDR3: CAWRGLNSNKQFF

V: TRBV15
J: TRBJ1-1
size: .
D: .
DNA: TGTGCCACCAGCAGACCTCGTTCGAACCCAGGCGTGGCTGAAGCTTTCTTT
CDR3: CATSRPRSNPGVAEAFF

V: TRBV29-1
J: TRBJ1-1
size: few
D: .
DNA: TGCAGCGTGCATTCACAGGGCCAAGGTACTGAAGCTTTCTTT
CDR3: CSVHSQGQGTEAFF

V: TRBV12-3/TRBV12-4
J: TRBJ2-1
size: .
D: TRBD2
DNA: TGTGCCAGCAGTCCCCGACTAGCGGGCCCGAATGAGCAGTTCTTC
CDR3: CASSPRLAGPNEQFF

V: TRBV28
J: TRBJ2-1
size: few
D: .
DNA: TGTGCCAGCAGTTCCCTAGGAGGGTTTGAGCAGTTCTTC
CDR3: CASSSLGGFEQFF

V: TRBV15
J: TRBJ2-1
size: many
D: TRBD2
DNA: TGTGCGGCTGGTAGCGGGAGGGTCAATGAGCAGTTCTTC
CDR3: CAAGSGRVNEQFF

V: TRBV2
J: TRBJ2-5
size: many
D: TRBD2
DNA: TGTGCCAGCAGTAAGGGACTAGCGGGAGAGACCCAGTACTTC
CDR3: CASSKGLAGETQYF

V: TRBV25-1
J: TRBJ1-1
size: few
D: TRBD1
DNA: TGTGCCAGCGACGCGACAGGGTCCACTGAAGCTTTCTTT
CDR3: CASDATGSTEAFF